This entry is about one T cell receptor (beta chain). With 1 base clipped from V and 7 bases from J, the junction kept 11 bases outside the gene matches. The CDR3 runs 17 residues. CDR1 is SEHNR and CDR2 is FQNEAQ in the germline V gene (reference sequence). These data come from a study of blood T cell repertoires in COVID-19. For the study at large: Some COVID-19 samples were acute and others convalescent; all came from the United States, Italy and Spain. From T cells, B-cell-depleted T cells, or PBMCs came the material, which was cDNA or gDNA.

Original analysis: From reference gene primer amplification, estimates of nucleated cell counts were derived. The assay was immunoSEQ multiplex PCR, and TCRdb's table has in-frame clones only and misses some. The V and J calls and the clone size are those of that table, but D and trimming were determined from the DNA. The sample comprises under 70,000 clones, around four fifths of which are singletons, and roughly a tenth rests with the top ten. Material: peripheral blood. The chain couples TRBV7-9 to TRBJ2-3; 10 bases line up with TRBD2. The origin of this receptor is a human donor in a cohort sampled during active COVID-19. CDR3 residues: CASSLGTSGLRRNTQYF. CDR3 coding DNA: TGTGCCAGCAGCTTAGGGACTAGCGGCTTAAGACGAAATACGCAGTATTTT.